This T cell receptor (beta chain) came from a study of blood T cell repertoires in COVID-19. TCRdb's table, derived via immunoSEQ multiplex PCR, lists solely in-frame clones and lacks some. The sample lists fewer than 200,000 clones; around 83% were seen once. The specimen was PBMCs or T cells enriched from blood (not recorded which). This receptor was obtained from a woman aged 50 to 60 in a cohort exposed to, infected with or recovered from COVID-19 (not recorded which).

In DNA form, the CDR3 reads TGTGCCAGTAAGGAAAGTGCTGGAAGAGGGACAGATACGCAGTATTTT. This codes for CASKESAGRGTDTQYF. The chain joins TRBV19 to TRBJ2-3, with D perhaps matching TRBD2 (5 bases). Germline CDR1 and CDR2: LNHDA and SQIVND (reference sequence). The V gene lost 7 bases and the J gene lost 3 bases, with 20 bases spanning the gap. This CDR3 contains 16 residues.